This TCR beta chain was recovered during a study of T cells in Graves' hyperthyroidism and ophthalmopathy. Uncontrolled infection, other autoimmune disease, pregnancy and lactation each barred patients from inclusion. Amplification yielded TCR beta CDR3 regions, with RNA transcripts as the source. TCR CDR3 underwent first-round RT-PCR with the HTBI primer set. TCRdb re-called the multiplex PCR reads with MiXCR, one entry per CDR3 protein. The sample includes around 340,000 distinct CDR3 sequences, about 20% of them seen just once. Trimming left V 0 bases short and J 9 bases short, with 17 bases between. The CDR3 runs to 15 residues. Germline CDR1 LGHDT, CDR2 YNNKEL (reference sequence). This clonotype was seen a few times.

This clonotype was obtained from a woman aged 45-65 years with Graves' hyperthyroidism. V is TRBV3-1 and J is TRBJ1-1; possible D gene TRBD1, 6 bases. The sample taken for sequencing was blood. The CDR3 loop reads CASSQEGLSGGQAFF. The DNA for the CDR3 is TGTGCCAGCAGCCAAGAGGGTCTTTCTGGGGGGCAAGCTTTCTTT. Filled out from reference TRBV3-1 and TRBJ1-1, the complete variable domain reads DTAVSQTPKYLVTQMGNDKSIKCEQNLGHDTMYWYKQDSKKFLKIMFSYNNKELIINETVPNRFSPKSPDKAHLNLHINSLELGDSAVYFCASSQEGLSGGQAFFGQGTRLTVV.